This T cell receptor beta chain was recovered during a study of T cell responses to AZD1222 COVID-19 vaccine. Only in-frame clones appear in the TCRdb table, and some are missing; sequencing was by immunoSEQ multiplex PCR. The repertoire holds 100,000 to 150,000 clones, with roughly 88% as singletons. The clonotype was recovered from an adult in good health. The sample consisted of peripheral blood, taken on day 0 of AZD1222 vaccination.

CDR3 loop: CASRSTGGSGNQPQHF. CDR3 DNA sequence: TGTGCCAGCAGGTCCACAGGGGGCAGCGGCAATCAGCCCCAGCATTTT. This chain links TRBV28 with TRBJ1-5; 9 bases line up with TRBD1. The germline CDR1 and CDR2 sequences are MDHEN and SYDVKM. The V gene end was trimmed by 6 bases and the J gene end by 2 bases; junction bases not matched to a gene: 8. The CDR3 covers 16 residues.